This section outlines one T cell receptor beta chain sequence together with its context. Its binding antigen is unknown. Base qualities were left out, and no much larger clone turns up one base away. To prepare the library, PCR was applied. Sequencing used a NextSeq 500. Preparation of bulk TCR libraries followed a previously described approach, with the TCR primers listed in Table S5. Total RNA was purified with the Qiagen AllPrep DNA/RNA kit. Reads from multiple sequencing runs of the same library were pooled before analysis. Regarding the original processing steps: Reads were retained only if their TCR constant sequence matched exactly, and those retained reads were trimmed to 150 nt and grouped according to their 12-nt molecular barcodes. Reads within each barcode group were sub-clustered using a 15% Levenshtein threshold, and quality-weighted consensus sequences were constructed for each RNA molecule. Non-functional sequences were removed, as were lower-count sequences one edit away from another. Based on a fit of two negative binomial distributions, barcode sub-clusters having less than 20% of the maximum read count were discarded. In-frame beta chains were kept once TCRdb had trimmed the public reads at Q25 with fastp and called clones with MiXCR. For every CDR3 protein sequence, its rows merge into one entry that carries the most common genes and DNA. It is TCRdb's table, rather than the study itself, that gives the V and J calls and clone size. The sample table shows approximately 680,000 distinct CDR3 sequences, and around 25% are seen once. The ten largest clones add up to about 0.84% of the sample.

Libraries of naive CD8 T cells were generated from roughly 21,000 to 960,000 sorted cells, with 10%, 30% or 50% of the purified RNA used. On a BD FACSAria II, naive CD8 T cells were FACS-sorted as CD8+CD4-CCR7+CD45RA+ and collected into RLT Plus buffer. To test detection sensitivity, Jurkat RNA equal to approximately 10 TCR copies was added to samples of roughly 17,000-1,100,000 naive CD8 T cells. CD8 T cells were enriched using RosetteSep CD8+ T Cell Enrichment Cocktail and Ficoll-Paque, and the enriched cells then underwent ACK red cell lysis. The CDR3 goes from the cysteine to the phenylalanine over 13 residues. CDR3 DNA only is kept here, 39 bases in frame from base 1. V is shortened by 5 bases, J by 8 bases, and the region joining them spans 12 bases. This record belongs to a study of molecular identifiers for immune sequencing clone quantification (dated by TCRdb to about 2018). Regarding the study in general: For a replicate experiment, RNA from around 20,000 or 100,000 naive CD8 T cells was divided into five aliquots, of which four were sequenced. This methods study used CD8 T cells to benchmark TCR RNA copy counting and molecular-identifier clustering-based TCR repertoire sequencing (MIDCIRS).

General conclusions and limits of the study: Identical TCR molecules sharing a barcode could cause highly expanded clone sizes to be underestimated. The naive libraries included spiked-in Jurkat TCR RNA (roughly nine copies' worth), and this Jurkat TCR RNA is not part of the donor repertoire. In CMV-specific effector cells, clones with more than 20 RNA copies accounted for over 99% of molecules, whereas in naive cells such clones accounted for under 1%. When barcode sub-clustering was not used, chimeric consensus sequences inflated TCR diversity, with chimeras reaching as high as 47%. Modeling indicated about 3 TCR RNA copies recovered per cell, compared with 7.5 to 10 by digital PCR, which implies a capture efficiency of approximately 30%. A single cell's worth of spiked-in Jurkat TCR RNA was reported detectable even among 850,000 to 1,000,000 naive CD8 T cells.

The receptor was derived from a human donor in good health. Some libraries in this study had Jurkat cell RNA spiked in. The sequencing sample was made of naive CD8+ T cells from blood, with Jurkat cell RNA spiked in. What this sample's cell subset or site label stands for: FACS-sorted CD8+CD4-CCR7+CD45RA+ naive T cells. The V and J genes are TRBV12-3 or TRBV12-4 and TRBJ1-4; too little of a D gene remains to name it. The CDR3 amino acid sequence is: CASSLTRTEKLFF. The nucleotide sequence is TGTGCCAGCAGTCTAACACGGACGGAAAAACTGTTTTTT.